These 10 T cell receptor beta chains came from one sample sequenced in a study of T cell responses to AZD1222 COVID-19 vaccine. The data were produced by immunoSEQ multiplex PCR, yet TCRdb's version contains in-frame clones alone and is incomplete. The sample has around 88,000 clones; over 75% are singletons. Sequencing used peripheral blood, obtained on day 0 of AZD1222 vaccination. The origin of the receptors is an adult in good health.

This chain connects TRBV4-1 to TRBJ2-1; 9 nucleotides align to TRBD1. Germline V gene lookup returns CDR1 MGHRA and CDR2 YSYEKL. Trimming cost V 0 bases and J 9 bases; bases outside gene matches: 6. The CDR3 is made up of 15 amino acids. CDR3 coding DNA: TGCGCCAGCAGCCAAGAGGACAGGGGAATGGCTGAGCAGTTCTTC. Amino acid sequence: CASSQEDRGMAEQFF.

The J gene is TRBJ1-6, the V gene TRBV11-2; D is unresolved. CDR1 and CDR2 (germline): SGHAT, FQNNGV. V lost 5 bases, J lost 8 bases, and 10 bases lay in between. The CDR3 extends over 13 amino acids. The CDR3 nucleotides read TGTGCCAGCAGCCCAAGCGGGGATTCACCCCTCCACTTT. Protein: CASSPSGDSPLHF.

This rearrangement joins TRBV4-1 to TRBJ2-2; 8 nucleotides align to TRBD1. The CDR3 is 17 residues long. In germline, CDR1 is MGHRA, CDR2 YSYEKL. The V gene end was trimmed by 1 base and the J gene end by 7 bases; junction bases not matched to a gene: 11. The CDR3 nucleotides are TGCGCCAGCAGCCAAGCTCCGGCAGGGGGCGCCGGCGGGGAGCTGTTTTTT. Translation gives CASSQAPAGGAGGELFF.

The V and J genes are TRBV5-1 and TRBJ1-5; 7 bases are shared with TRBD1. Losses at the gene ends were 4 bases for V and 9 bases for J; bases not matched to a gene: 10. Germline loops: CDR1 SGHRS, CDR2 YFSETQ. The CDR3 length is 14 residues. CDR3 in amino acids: CASSPTGDIGPQHF. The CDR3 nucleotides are TGCGCCAGCAGCCCCACAGGGGATATTGGGCCCCAGCATTTT.

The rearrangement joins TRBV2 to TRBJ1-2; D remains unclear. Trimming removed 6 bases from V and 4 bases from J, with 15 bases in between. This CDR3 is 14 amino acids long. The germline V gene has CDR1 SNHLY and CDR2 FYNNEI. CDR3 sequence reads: CASSEGGAGYGYTF. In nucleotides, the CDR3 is TGTGCCAGCAGCGAGGGAGGAGCGGGCTATGGCTACACCTTC.

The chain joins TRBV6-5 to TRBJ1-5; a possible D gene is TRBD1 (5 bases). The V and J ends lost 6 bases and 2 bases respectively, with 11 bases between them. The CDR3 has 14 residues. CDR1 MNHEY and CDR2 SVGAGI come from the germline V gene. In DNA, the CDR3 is TGTGCCAGCAGGAGCCAGGGTGGCAATCAGCCCCAGCATTTT. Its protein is CASRSQGGNQPQHF.

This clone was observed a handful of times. CDR3 amino acids: CASSPREHQETQYF. The CDR3 DNA reads TGTGCCAGCAGCCCGCGGGAACACCAAGAGACCCAGTACTTC. The rearrangement uses TRBV9 and TRBJ2-5, with a possible D match to TRBD2 (6 bases). V shed 4 bases and J shed 0 bases, with 10 bases lying between them. The CDR3 totals 14 residues. Looked up from germline, CDR1 is SGDLS and CDR2 is YYNGEE. The full variable domain, completed using reference TRBV9 and TRBJ2-5, is DSGVTQTPKHLITATGQRVTLRCSPRSGDLSVYWYQQSLDQGLQFLIQYYNGEERAKGNILERFSAQQFPDLHSELNLSSLELGDSALYFCASSPREHQETQYFGPGTRLLVL.

This CDR3 reads CASSSSGRDNEQFF. The CDR3 coding sequence is TGTGCCAGCAGTAGTAGCGGGAGGGACAATGAGCAGTTCTTC. This sequence joins TRBV6-5 and TRBJ2-1; 11 nucleotides match TRBD2. The CDR3 runs to 14 residues. Germline V lookup: CDR1 MNHEY, CDR2 SVGAGI. J gave up 5 bases and V 5 bases, and 2 bases lay outside the gene matches.

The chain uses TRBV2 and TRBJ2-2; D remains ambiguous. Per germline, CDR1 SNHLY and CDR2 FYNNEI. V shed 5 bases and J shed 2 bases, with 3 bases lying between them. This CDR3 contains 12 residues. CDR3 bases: TGTGCCAGCAGTCGTAACACCGGGGAGCTGTTTTTT. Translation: CASSRNTGELFF.

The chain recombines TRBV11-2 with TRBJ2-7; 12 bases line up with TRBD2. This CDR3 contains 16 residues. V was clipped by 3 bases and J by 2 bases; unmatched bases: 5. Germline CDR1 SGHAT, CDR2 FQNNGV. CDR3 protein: CASSLTSGRYPYEQYF. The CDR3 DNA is TGTGCCAGCAGCTTGACTAGCGGGAGATATCCCTACGAGCAGTACTTC.